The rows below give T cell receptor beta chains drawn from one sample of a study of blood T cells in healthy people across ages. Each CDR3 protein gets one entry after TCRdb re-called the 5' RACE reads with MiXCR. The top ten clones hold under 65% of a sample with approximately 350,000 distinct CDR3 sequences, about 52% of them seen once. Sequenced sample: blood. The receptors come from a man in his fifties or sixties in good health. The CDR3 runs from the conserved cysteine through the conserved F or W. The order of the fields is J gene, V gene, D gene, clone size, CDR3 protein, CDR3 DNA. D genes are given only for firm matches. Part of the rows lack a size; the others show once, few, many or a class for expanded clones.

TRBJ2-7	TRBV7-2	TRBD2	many	CASSLGPAGGFYEQYF	TGTGCCAGCAGCTTAGGGCCAGCGGGAGGGTTCTACGAGCAGTACTTC
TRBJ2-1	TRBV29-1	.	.	CSVSEQETQFF	TGCAGCGTTAGTGAACAAGAGACCCAGTTCTTC
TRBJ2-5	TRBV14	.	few	CASSPQGQTQYF	TGTGCCAGCAGCCCCCAGGGGCAGACCCAGTACTTC
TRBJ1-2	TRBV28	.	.	CASTSKNYGYTF	TGTGCCAGCACCTCCAAAAACTATGGCTACACCTTC
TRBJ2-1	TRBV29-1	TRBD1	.	CRSGTGGGEQFF	TGCAGATCCGGGACAGGGGGCGGTGAGCAGTTCTTC
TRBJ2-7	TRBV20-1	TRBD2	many	CSAREGLARELYEQYF	TGCAGTGCTAGAGAAGGACTAGCCCGGGAGCTCTACGAGCAGTACTTC
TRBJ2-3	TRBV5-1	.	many	CASSSSVGTDTQYF	TGCGCCAGCAGCTCCTCCGTTGGGACAGATACGCAGTATTTT
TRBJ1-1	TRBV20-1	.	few	CSAMTRGGTEAFF	TGCAGTGCCATGACCCGGGGGGGGACTGAAGCTTTCTTT
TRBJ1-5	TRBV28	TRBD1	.	CASSGQGEGGNQPQHF	TGTGCCAGCAGTGGACAGGGGGAAGGTGGCAATCAGCCCCAGCATTTT
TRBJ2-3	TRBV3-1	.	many	CASAFSGATDTQYF	TGTGCCAGCGCCTTTAGCGGAGCGACAGATACGCAGTATTTT
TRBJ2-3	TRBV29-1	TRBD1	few	CSAPGQGPPGSTQYF	TGCAGCGCGCCAGGACAGGGCCCGCCCGGGTCAACGCAGTATTTT
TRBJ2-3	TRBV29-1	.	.	CSASPSTDTQYF	TGCAGCGCCTCCCCCAGCACAGATACGCAGTATTTT
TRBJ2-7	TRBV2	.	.	CASSESNRRRTYEQYF	TGTGCCAGCAGTGAGTCGAACAGGCGAAGAACCTACGAGCAGTACTTC
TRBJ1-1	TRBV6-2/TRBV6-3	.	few	CASRDPPGSMNTEAFF	TGTGCCAGCAGGGATCCTCCCGGGAGCATGAACACTGAAGCTTTCTTT
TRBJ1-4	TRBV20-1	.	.	CSASIVGRNNEKLFF	TGCAGTGCTTCCATTGTTGGACGGAATAATGAAAAACTGTTTTTT
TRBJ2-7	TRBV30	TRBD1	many	CAWKEDRVDEQYF	TGTGCCTGGAAAGAGGACAGGGTTGACGAGCAGTACTTC
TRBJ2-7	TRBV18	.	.	CASSPPKGSSYNEQYF	TGTGCCAGCTCACCACCGAAGGGGAGCTCCTACAATGAGCAGTACTTC
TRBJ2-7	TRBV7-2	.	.	CVSSSGLDAYEQYF	TGTGTCAGCAGCTCGGGACTGGACGCCTACGAGCAGTACTTC
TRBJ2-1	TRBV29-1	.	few	CSVRRAQGRSYNEQFF	TGCAGCGTTCGGAGAGCCCAGGGTAGGTCCTACAATGAGCAGTTCTTC
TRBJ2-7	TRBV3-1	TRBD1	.	CASSQDPWTGVIYEQYF	TGTGCCAGCAGCCAAGACCCCTGGACAGGGGTAATCTACGAGCAGTACTTC
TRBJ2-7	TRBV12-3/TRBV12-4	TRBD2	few	CASSLTSGGAGEQYF	TGTGCCAGCAGTTTGACTAGCGGGGGGGCGGGGGAGCAGTACTTC
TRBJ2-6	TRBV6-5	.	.	CASSYRLSGANVLTF	TGTGCCAGCAGTTACCGACTCTCTGGGGCCAACGTCCTGACTTTC
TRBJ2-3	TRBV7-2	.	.	CASTFGSSTDTQYF	TGTGCCAGCACGTTCGGGTCTAGCACAGATACGCAGTATTTT
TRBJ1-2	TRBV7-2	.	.	CASSPPGELRGYTF	TGTGCCAGCAGCCCTCCCGGGGAGTTGCGGGGCTACACCTTC
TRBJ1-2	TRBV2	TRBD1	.	CASSTQTGGTYGYTF	TGTGCCAGCAGTACCCAGACAGGGGGGACGTATGGCTACACCTTC
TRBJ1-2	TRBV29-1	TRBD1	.	CSAEGQTYGYTF	TGCAGCGCCGAGGGACAGACCTATGGCTACACCTTC